One and the same sample provided the 17 T cell receptor beta chains below, sequenced in a study of T cells after yellow fever vaccination. TCRdb ran MiXCR on the 5' RACE reads and lists one entry per CDR3 protein. Counted here are about 74,000 distinct CDR3 sequences, roughly 6.9% occurring once; the ten biggest clones make up roughly a third. The input for sequencing was CD8+ T cells sorted from PBMCs, taken 4 to 5 days after the first yellow fever vaccination. The receptors derive from a young man who received the YFV17D yellow fever vaccine.

This clonotype was found a few times. The chain links TRBV7-6 to TRBJ2-1, with 9 bases aligning to TRBD2. V was pared by 1 base and J by 8 bases, with 9 bases of the junction left unmatched. Germline CDR1 is SGHVS and CDR2 is FNYEAQ. CDR3 size: 16 residues. CDR3 in amino acids: CASSLEIAGAHHEQFF. In DNA form, the CDR3 reads TGTGCCAGCAGCTTAGAGATAGCGGGGGCCCACCATGAGCAGTTCTTC.

There are a few counts of this clonotype. This chain joins TRBV27 and TRBJ2-2; a possible D gene is TRBD2 (6 bases). This CDR3 spans 15 amino acids. V lost 3 bases and J 4 bases, leaving 12 bases between the germline ends. The germline CDR1 and CDR2 sequences are MNHEY and SMNVEV (reference sequence). The CDR3 loop reads CASSFARGGTGELFF. As DNA, the CDR3 is TGTGCCAGCAGTTTCGCGCGGGGCGGCACCGGGGAGCTGTTTTTT.

This clonotype was detected many times. The chain has TRBV11-2 and TRBJ2-1; unclear D gene. V was pared by 5 bases and J by 2 bases, with 10 bases between. The CDR3 loop spans 14 amino acids. Germline lookup yields CDR1 SGHAT and CDR2 FQNNGV. CDR3 amino acids: CASSPPTAYNEQFF. CDR3 nucleotide sequence: TGTGCCAGCAGCCCCCCGACGGCCTACAATGAGCAGTTCTTC.

This clonotype occurred a few times. The rearrangement joins TRBV2 to TRBJ2-7; TRBD2 agrees at 11 bases. Germline CDR1 reads SNHLY; CDR2 reads FYNNEI. This CDR3 has 17 residues. With V trimmed by 6 bases and J by 1 base, 11 bases remained unmatched. The CDR3 bases are TGTGCCAGCAGAGTTGAAGTAGCGGGGGGGAGTTCCTACGAGCAGTACGTC. It specifies CASRVEVAGGSSYEQYV.

In its sample, this clonotype was seen a few times. V gene TRBV7-2 combines with J gene TRBJ2-3; D not certain. Germline V gene sequence: CDR1 SGHTA, CDR2 FQGNSA. CDR3 length: 14 residues. The V and J ends lost 4 bases and 3 bases respectively, with 11 bases between them. CDR3 sequence reads: CASSSLGPTDTQYF. The CDR3 DNA reads TGTGCCAGCAGCTCCCTGGGTCCTACAGATACGCAGTATTTT.

The J gene is TRBJ2-7, the V gene TRBV23-1; 7 nucleotides agree with TRBD1. TRBV23-1 falls under the ORF class, with uncertain function. V dropped 4 bases and J dropped 0; count of bases not matched to a gene: 21. This CDR3 has 20 amino acids. The CDR3 here is CASSRLRTGQWGQSSYEQYV. DNA of the CDR3: TGCGCCAGCAGTCGCCTCAGAACGGGACAGTGGGGTCAAAGCTCCTACGAGCAGTACGTC.

This clonotype was seen at least ten times. CDR3 amino acids: CASSTSLVDSWETQYF. CDR3 DNA sequence: TGTGCCAGCAGTACGAGTTTGGTTGATAGCTGGGAGACCCAGTACTTC. The genes are TRBV5-6 and TRBJ2-5; D is undetermined. The CDR3 totals 16 residues. Trimming cost V 5 bases and J 5 bases, with 22 bases left between them. The V gene's germline CDR1 is SGHDT and CDR2 YYEEEE.

This clonotype was seen ten or more times. The rearrangement joins TRBV2 to TRBJ2-5, with D tentatively TRBD2 (6 bases). The CDR3 extends over 13 amino acids. V was pared by 6 bases and J by 2 bases, with 10 bases between. Germline loops: CDR1 SNHLY, CDR2 FYNNEI. Written as DNA, the CDR3 is TGTGCCAGCAGCGGGACTCCTCAAGAGACCCAGTACTTC. Encoded protein: CASSGTPQETQYF.

This clonotype occurred once. A junction boundary mismatches the germline segment, possibly from a read error. Written as DNA, the CDR3 is TGTGCCATCAGCCAAGCGCTAGCGGGGGCTTCCGGGTACGAGCAGTACTTC. This gives the protein CAISQALAGASGYEQYF. The V and J genes are TRBV14 and TRBJ2-7, with TRBD2 identical over 10 bases. The germline gives CDR1 SGHDN, CDR2 FVKESK. The CDR3 consists of 17 residues. Complete variable domain (other parts from reference TRBV14 and TRBJ2-7): EAGVTQFPSHSVIEKGQTVTLRCDPISGHDNLYWYRRVMGKEIKFLLHFVKESKQDESGMPNNRFLAERTGGTYSTLKVQPAELEDSGVYFCAISQALAGASGYEQYFGPGTRLTVT.

The V gene is TRBV29-1, the J gene TRBJ2-1, with 8 bases fitting TRBD2. This CDR3 is 13 amino acids long. V lost 3 bases, J lost 9 bases, and 7 bases stayed unmatched. CDR1 and CDR2 (germline): SQVTM, ANQGSEA. CDR3 loop: CSVDFISGAEQFF. For the CDR3, the DNA is TGCAGCGTTGATTTTATTAGCGGGGCTGAGCAGTTCTTC.

V is TRBV25-1 and J is TRBJ2-3; no firm D call. The ends were cut back, 4 bases at V and 4 bases at J, with 3 bases in the middle. The CDR3 totals 11 residues. The germline gives CDR1 MGHDK, CDR2 SYGVNS. The CDR3 sequence: CASSVPDTQYF. The CDR3 coding sequence is TGTGCCAGCAGTGTCCCAGATACGCAGTATTTT.

This clonotype was detected a few times. This chain connects TRBV4-1 to TRBJ2-7; no clear D. Trimming took 1 base from V and 3 from J, leaving 25 bases between them. CDR3 size: 19 residues. Germline lookup yields CDR1 MGHRA and CDR2 YSYEKL. Written as DNA, the CDR3 is TGCGCCAGCAGCCAAGCACCCACCGAGGACGGATACACCTTCTACGAGCAGTACTTC. Encoded protein: CASSQAPTEDGYTFYEQYF.

This clonotype has more than one count but fewer than ten. V is TRBV4-3 and J is TRBJ2-1, with TRBD1 matching over 7 bases. Germline assignment: CDR1 LGHNA and CDR2 YSLEER. The CDR3 loop spans 16 amino acids. V was pared by 0 bases and J by 4 bases, with 6 bases of the junction left unmatched. The CDR3 coding sequence is TGCGCCAGCAGCCAAGAGTACAGGGGCCTTTACAATGAGCAGTTCTTC. Its translation: CASSQEYRGLYNEQFF.

This clonotype was picked up many times. The genes are TRBV19 and TRBJ2-1, with D unresolved. The CDR3 contains 12 residues. Germline V gene lookup returns CDR1 LNHDA and CDR2 SQIVND (reference sequence). Trimming cost V 2 bases and J 7 bases, with 6 bases left between them. CDR3 amino acids: CASSIFRNEQFF. CDR3 bases: TGTGCCAGTAGTATATTTAGGAATGAGCAGTTCTTC.

Many counts were recorded for this clonotype. This chain joins TRBV7-6 and TRBJ1-4; possible D gene TRBD1, 5 bases. CDR1 and CDR2 (germline): SGHVS, FNYEAQ. This CDR3 contains 14 residues. V lost 5 bases, J lost 7 bases, and 14 bases lay in between. The CDR3: CASSNRDPGEKLFF. The CDR3 DNA reads TGTGCCAGCAGCAACCGGGACCCGGGTGAAAAACTGTTTTTT.

This clonotype has at least ten counts. The genes are TRBV7-9 and TRBJ2-3, with D perhaps TRBD2 (5 bases). The CDR3 has 11 amino acids. Trimming cost V 2 bases and J 10 bases, with 7 bases left between them. CDR1 and CDR2 from the germline V gene are SEHNR and FQNEAQ (reference sequence). CDR3 nucleotides: TGTGCCAGCAGCTTATCCGGGGCGCAGTATTTT. Translating it yields CASSLSGAQYF.

This clonotype turned up a few times. The chain uses TRBV7-3 and TRBJ2-1, with TRBD2 matching over 10 bases. This CDR3 contains 15 residues. CDR1 and CDR2 (germline): SGHTA, FQGTGA. With V trimmed by 5 bases and J by 4 bases, 5 bases remained unmatched. The CDR3 region has the DNA TGTGCCAGCAGCGCGGAGCGGGGGGGGTACAATGAGCAGTTCTTC. Translation: CASSAERGGYNEQFF.